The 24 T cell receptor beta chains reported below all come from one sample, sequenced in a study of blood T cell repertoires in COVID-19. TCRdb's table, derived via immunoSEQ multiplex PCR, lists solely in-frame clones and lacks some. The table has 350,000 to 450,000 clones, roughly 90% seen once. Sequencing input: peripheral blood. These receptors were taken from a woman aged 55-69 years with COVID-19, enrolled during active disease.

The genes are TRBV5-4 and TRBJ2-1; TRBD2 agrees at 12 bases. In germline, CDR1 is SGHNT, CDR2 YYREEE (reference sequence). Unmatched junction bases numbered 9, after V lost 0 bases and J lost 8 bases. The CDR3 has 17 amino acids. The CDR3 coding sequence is TGTGCCAGCAGCTTGGATCCTACTAGCGGGGGGTTGGATGAGCAGTTCTTC. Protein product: CASSLDPTSGGLDEQFF.

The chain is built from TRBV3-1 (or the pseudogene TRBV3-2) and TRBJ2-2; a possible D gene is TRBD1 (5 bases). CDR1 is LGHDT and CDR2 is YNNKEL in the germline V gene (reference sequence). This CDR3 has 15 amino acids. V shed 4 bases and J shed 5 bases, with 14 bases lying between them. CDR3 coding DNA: TGTGCCAGCAGCCTTGGGGCTAGAGGAACCGGGGAGCTGTTTTTT. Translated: CASSLGARGTGELFF.

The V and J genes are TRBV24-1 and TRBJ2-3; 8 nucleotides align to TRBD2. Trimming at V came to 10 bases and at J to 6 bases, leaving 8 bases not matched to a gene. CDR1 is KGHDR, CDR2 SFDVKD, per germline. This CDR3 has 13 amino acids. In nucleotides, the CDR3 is TGTGCCACAAGCGGGGGACTCATGGATACGCAGTATTTT. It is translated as CATSGGLMDTQYF.

CDR3 DNA: TGTGCCAGCAGCAAAGCCGGACAGCATATTAGCTCCTATAATTCACCCCTCCACTTT. This gives the protein CASSKAGQHISSYNSPLHF. The rearrangement links TRBV11-3 to TRBJ1-6; tentative D call: TRBD1 (6 bases). The CDR3 consists of 19 residues. The germline V and J ends were trimmed by 5 bases and 0 bases, with 20 bases remaining between them. CDR1 and CDR2 (germline): SGHNT, YENEEA.

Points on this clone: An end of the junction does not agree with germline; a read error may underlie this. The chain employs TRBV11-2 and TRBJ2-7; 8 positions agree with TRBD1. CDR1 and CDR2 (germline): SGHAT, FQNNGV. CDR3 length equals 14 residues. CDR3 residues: CASSPAPRTGYPSF. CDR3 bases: TGTGCCAGCAGCCCAGCCCCCAGGACAGGGTACCCCTCCTTC.

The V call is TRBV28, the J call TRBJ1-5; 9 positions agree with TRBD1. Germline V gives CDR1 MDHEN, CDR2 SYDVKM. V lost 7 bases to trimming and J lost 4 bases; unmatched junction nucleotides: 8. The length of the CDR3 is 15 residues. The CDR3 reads CASISGTGWNQPQHF. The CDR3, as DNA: TGTGCCAGCATCTCCGGGACAGGGTGGAATCAGCCCCAGCATTTT.

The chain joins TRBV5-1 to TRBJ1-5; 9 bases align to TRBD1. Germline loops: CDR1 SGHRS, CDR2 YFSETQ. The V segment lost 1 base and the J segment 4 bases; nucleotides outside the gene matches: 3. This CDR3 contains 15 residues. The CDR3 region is CASSLTGGGNQPQHF. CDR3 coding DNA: TGCGCCAGCAGCTTGACAGGGGGCGGTAATCAGCCCCAGCATTTT.

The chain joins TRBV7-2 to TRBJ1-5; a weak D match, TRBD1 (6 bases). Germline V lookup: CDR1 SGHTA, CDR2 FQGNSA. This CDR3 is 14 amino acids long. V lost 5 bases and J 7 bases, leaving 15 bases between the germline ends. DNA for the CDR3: TGTGCCAGCAGCCAGTGGGGGCCTGGACAGCCCCAGCATTTT. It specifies CASSQWGPGQPQHF.

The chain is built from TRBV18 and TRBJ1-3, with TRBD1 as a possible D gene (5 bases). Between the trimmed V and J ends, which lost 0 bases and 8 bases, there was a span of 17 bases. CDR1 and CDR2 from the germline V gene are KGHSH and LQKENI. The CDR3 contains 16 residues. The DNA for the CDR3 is TGTGCCAGCTCACCACCTGGCTCAGCCCTCAGGGACACCATATATTTT. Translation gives CASSPPGSALRDTIYF.

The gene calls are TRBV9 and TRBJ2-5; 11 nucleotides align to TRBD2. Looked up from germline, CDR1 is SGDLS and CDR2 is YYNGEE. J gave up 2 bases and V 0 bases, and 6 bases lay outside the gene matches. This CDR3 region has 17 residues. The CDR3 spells CASSVGVASGGQETQYF. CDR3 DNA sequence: TGTGCCAGCAGCGTAGGAGTGGCTAGCGGGGGGCAAGAGACCCAGTACTTC. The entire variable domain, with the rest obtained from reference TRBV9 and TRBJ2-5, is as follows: DSGVTQTPKHLITATGQRVTLRCSPRSGDLSVYWYQQSLDQGLQFLIQYYNGEERAKGNILERFSAQQFPDLHSELNLSSLELGDSALYFCASSVGVASGGQETQYFGPGTRLLVL.

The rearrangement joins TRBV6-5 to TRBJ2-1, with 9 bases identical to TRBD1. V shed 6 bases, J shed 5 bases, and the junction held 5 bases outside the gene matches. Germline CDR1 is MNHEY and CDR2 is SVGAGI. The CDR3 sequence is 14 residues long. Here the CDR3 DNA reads TGTGCCAGCAGAAAGGACAGGGGAAACAATGAGCAGTTCTTC. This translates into CASRKDRGNNEQFF.

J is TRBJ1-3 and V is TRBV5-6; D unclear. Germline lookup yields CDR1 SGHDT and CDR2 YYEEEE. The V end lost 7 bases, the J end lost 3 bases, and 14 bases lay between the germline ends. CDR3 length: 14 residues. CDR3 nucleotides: TGTGCCAGCTCCGCGCTCGGAGGTGGAAACACCATATATTTT. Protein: CASSALGGGNTIYF. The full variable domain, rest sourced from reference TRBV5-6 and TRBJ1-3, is DAGVTQSPTHLIKTRGQQVTLRCSPKSGHDTVSWYQQALGQGPQFIFQYYEEEERQRGNFPDRFSGHQFPNYSSELNVNALLLGDSALYLCASSALGGGNTIYFGEGSWLTVV.

CDR3 in DNA: TGCGCCAGCAGCCAGCTAGACAGTACTGAAGCTTTCTTT. This gives the protein CASSQLDSTEAFF. V is TRBV4-1 and J is TRBJ1-1, with D maybe TRBD1 (5 bases). CDR3 length equals 13 residues. V lost 3 bases to trimming and J lost 5 bases, with 10 bases between them. Germline V gene sequence: CDR1 MGHRA, CDR2 YSYEKL.

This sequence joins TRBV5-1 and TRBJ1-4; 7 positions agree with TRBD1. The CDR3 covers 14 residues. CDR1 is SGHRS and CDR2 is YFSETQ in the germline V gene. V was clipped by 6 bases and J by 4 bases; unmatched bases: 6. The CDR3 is CASKRDSGNEKLFF. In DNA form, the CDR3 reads TGCGCCAGCAAAAGGGACAGTGGTAATGAAAAACTGTTTTTT. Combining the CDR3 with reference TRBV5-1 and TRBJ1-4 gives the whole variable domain KAGVTQTPRYLIKTRGQQVTLSCSPISGHRSVSWYQQTPGQGLQFLFEYFSETQRNKGNFPGRFSGRQFSNSRSEMNVSTLELGDSALYLCASKRDSGNEKLFFGSGTQLSVL.

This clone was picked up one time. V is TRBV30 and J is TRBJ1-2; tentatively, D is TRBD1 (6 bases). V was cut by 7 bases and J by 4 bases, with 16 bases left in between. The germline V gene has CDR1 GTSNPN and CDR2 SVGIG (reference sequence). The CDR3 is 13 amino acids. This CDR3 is CASLPDRPYGYTF. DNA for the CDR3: TGTGCCTCCCTACCAGACAGGCCCTATGGCTACACCTTC.

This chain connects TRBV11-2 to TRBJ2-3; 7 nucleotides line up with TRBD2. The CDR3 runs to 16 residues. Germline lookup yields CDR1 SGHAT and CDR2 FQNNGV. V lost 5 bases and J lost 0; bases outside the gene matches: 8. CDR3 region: CASSQLAGASTDTQYF. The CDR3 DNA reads TGTGCCAGCAGCCAGCTGGCGGGAGCTAGCACAGATACGCAGTATTTT.

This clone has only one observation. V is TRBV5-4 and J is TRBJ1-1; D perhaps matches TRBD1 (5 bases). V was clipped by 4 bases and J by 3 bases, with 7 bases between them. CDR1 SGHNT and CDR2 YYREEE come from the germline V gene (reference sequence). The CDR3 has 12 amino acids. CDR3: CASSGGYTEAFF. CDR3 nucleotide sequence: TGTGCCAGCAGCGGGGGGTACACTGAAGCTTTCTTT.

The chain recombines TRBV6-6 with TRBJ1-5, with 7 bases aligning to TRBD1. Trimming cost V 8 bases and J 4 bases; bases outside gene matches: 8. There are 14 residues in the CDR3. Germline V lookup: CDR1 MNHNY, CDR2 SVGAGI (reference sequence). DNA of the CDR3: TGTGCCAGCGGCCCGGGACAGACTAATCAGCCCCAGCATTTT. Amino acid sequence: CASGPGQTNQPQHF.

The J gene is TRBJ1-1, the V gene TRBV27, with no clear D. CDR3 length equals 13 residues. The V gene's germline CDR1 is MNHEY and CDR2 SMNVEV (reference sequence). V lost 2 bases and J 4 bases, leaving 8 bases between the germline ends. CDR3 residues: CASSLTGSTEAFF. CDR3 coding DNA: TGTGCCAGCAGTTTAACGGGGAGCACTGAAGCTTTCTTT.

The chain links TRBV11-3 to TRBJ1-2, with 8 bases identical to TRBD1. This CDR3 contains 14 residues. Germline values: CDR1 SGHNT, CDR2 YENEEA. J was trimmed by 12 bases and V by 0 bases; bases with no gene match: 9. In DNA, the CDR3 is TGTGCCAGCAGCTTAGAGCCGACAGGGGAAGGCCACACCTTC. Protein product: CASSLEPTGEGHTF.

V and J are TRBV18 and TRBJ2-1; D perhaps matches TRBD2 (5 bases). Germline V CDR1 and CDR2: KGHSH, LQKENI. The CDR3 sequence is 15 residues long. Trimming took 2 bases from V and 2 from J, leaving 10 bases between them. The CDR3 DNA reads TGTGCCAGCTCACCAGGGAACGGGGCCTACAATGAGCAGTTCTTC. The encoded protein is CASSPGNGAYNEQFF.

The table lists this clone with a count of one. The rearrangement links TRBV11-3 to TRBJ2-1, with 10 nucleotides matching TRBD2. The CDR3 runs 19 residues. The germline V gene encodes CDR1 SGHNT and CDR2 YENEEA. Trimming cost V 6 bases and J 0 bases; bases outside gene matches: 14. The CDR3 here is CASRVGLAGAFPSYNEQFF. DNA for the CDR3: TGTGCCAGCAGGGTTGGCCTAGCGGGGGCCTTCCCCTCCTACAATGAGCAGTTCTTC.

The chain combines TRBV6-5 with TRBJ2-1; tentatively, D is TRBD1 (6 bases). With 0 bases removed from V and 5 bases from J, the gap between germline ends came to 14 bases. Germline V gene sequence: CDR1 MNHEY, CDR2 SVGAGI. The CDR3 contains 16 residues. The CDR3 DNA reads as TGTGCCAGCAGTTACTCGACCAGGGGTGGCCACAATGAGCAGTTCTTC. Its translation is CASSYSTRGGHNEQFF.

The DNA of the CDR3 is TGTGCCAGCAGTTCGACAGTGACCTACGAGCAGTACTTC. As protein: CASSSTVTYEQYF. The J gene is TRBJ2-7, the V gene TRBV12-3 or TRBV12-4, with a weak D call TRBD1 (5 bases). V was trimmed by 4 bases and J by 2 bases, leaving 9 bases between them. The CDR3 consists of 13 residues.